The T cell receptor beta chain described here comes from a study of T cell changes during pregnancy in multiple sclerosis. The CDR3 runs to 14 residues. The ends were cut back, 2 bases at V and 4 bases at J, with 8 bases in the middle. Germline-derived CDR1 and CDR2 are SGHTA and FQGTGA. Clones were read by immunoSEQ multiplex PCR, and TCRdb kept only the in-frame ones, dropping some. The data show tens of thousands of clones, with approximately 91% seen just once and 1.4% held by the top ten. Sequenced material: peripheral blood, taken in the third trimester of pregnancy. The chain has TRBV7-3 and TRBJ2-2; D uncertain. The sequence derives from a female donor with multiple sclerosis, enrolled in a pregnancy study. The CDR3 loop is CASSLYFSTGELFF. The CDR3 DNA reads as TGTGCCAGCAGCTTATATTTCAGCACCGGGGAGCTGTTTTTT.